This TCR beta chain was found in a study of identical twins. Points from the study as a whole: Abundant cord blood beta clonotypes carried fewer insertions; memory repertoires showed none.

Losses at the gene ends were 2 bases for V and 8 bases for J; bases not matched to a gene: 6. CDR1 and CDR2 (germline): LNHDA, SQIVND (reference sequence). The CDR3 sequence is 15 residues long. This clonotype has a handful of counts. Its antigen remains unknown. In TCRdb, the 5' RACE reads were re-called with MiXCR into one record per CDR3 protein. The sample contains more than 600,000 distinct CDR3 sequences, 15% to 20% of which appear only once. This sample also belongs to another study, concerning T cells expressing NK-cell markers.

The rearrangement uses TRBV19 and TRBJ2-1, with TRBD2 matching over 10 bases. Sequenced material: PBMCs. The TCR comes from a woman in her late teens or twenties in good health. The CDR3 reads CASSIMASGSDEQFF. The CDR3, as DNA: TGTGCCAGTAGTATAATGGCTAGCGGGAGCGATGAGCAGTTCTTC.